One and the same sample provided the 20 T cell receptor beta chains below, sequenced in a study of cytomegalovirus exposure and HLA in healthy donors. PCR amplification relied on 60 Vbeta primers (plus 13 Jbeta primers). TCRdb's copy holds only in-frame clones and misses some; the assay was immunoSEQ multiplex PCR. Among some 99,000 clones listed, approximately 71% were seen once. Sequencing used PBMCs. The origin of the receptors is a woman in her 70s in good health and CMV-seropositive.

The chain uses TRBV7-2 and TRBJ2-3, with TRBD2 matching over 10 bases. The V segment lost 5 bases and the J segment 3 bases; nucleotides outside the gene matches: 2. The length of the CDR3 is 14 residues. Per germline, CDR1 SGHTA and CDR2 FQGNSA. In DNA, the CDR3 is TGTGCCAGCAGCAATAGCGGGGGGACAGATACGCAGTATTTT. This translates into CASSNSGGTDTQYF.

In DNA form, the CDR3 reads TGTGCCAGCAGTGAGGGACAAGTGAACACTGAAGCTTTCTTT. This codes for CASSEGQVNTEAFF. This sequence joins TRBV27 and TRBJ1-1, with a possible D match to TRBD1 (6 bases). The length of the CDR3 is 14 residues. Trimming took 5 bases from V and 0 from J, leaving 10 bases between them. Per the germline V gene, CDR1 is MNHEY and CDR2 is SMNVEV (reference sequence).

This chain links TRBV6-5 with TRBJ1-1; D remains unclear. CDR3 length equals 11 residues. Germline V gene data show CDR1 as MNHEY and CDR2 as SVGAGI. V was trimmed by 9 bases and J by 6 bases, leaving 11 bases between them. The CDR3 here is CASGSLAEAFF. The CDR3 region has the DNA TGTGCCAGTGGGAGTCTGGCTGAAGCTTTCTTT.

The chain combines TRBV4-2 with TRBJ2-7; 9 nucleotides agree with TRBD1. V gave up 4 bases and J gave up 4 bases; unmatched junction bases: 5. Looked up from germline, CDR1 is LGHNA and CDR2 is YNFKEQ. CDR3 length: 14 amino acids. The CDR3 sequence: CASSPGQGRYEQYF. The CDR3 DNA follows: TGTGCCAGCAGCCCCGGACAGGGGAGGTACGAGCAGTACTTC.

This clone was seen a handful of times. V usage is TRBV2 and J usage is TRBJ1-6, with TRBD1 as a possible D gene (5 bases). Germline CDR1 is SNHLY and CDR2 is FYNNEI. The CDR3 is 15 residues long. Trimming removed 2 bases at V and 6 bases at J, with 11 bases between. The CDR3 here is CASSESGLPNSPLHF. The CDR3 nucleotides read TGTGCCAGCAGTGAATCGGGACTTCCTAATTCACCCCTCCACTTT.

CDR3: CAIVGSPGGGYTF. The CDR3 DNA sequence: TGTGCCATCGTCGGGAGCCCAGGGGGTGGCTACACCTTC. The chain carries TRBV10-3 and TRBJ1-2, with 7 bases lining up with TRBD1. The CDR3 is 13 residues long. In germline, CDR1 is ENHRY, CDR2 SYGVKD. V shed 8 bases, J shed 7 bases, and the junction held 10 bases outside the gene matches.

The chain links TRBV5-1 to TRBJ2-7; perhaps TRBD1 as D (5 bases). The V gene's germline CDR1 is SGHRS and CDR2 YFSETQ. This CDR3 is 15 amino acids long. With 3 bases removed from V and 7 bases from J, the gap between germline ends came to 20 bases. CDR3 in amino acids: CASSSQAPRVGEQYF. The CDR3 bases are TGCGCCAGCAGCTCCCAGGCTCCCAGGGTGGGGGAGCAGTACTTC.

V is TRBV5-4 and J is TRBJ2-2; D uncertain. Between the trimmed V and J ends, which lost 3 bases and 3 bases, there was a span of 9 bases. Germline CDR1 SGHNT, CDR2 YYREEE (reference sequence). This CDR3 is 14 amino acids long. The DNA for the CDR3 is TGTGCCAGCAGCTCCTCTGGCCACACCGGGGAGCTGTTTTTT. This translates into CASSSSGHTGELFF.

In its sample, this clone was seen a few times. J is TRBJ2-7 and V is TRBV5-4; a possible D gene is TRBD1 (5 bases). This CDR3 has 14 amino acids. Trimming removed 7 bases from V and 1 base from J, with 15 bases in between. In germline, CDR1 is SGHNT, CDR2 YYREEE (reference sequence). CDR3 DNA sequence: TGTGCCAGCGAGATGCAGGGAAGTTCCTACGAGCAGTACTTC. This translates into CASEMQGSSYEQYF.

This chain joins TRBV2 and TRBJ1-1, with no clear D. Trimming removed 6 bases from V and 0 bases from J, with 11 bases in between. The CDR3 sequence is 14 residues long. Germline values: CDR1 SNHLY, CDR2 FYNNEI. CDR3 nucleotide sequence: TGTGCCAGCAGGGAGAGTACCATGAACACTGAAGCTTTCTTT. This gives the protein CASRESTMNTEAFF.

The V call is TRBV7-3, the J call TRBJ2-1; 9 positions match TRBD1. Germline values: CDR1 SGHTA, CDR2 FQGTGA. CDR3 length: 15 amino acids. V shed 3 bases, J shed 8 bases, and the junction held 8 bases outside the gene matches. The CDR3 spells CASSFPGTGKDEQFF. The CDR3 DNA sequence: TGTGCCAGCAGCTTTCCCGGGACAGGGAAAGATGAGCAGTTCTTC.

This clone turned up a few times. The chain couples TRBV5-6 to TRBJ1-2; 7 nucleotides align to TRBD1. CDR1 is SGHDT and CDR2 is YYEEEE in the germline V gene. This CDR3 contains 15 residues. The V gene end was trimmed by 0 bases and the J gene end by 5 bases; junction bases not matched to a gene: 7. CDR3 sequence: CASSLGSGGSYGYTF. Written as DNA, the CDR3 is TGTGCCAGCAGCTTGGGTTCAGGGGGTAGTTATGGCTACACCTTC.

This clone appeared once. This rearrangement joins TRBV7-2 to TRBJ1-5; the match to TRBD1 covers 8 bases. Looked up from germline, CDR1 is SGHTA and CDR2 is FQGNSA. V gave up 5 bases and J gave up 3 bases; unmatched junction bases: 12. This CDR3 spans 17 amino acids. The CDR3 nucleotides read TGTGCCAGCAGCGCGACAGGGGCCCCTACCCCCAATCAGCCCCAGCATTTT. This encodes CASSATGAPTPNQPQHF.

This chain uses TRBV5-1 with TRBJ2-7; 8 bases agree with TRBD2. J was trimmed by 0 bases and V by 2 bases; bases with no gene match: 7. This CDR3 has 16 amino acids. Germline CDR1 and CDR2: SGHRS and YFSETQ. This chain's CDR3 is CASSFSSGPSSYEQYF. The CDR3 DNA is TGCGCCAGCAGCTTCTCTAGCGGGCCGAGCTCCTACGAGCAGTACTTC. The full variable domain, in which reference TRBV5-1 and TRBJ2-7 provide the parts outside the CDR3, is KAGVTQTPRYLIKTRGQQVTLSCSPISGHRSVSWYQQTPGQGLQFLFEYFSETQRNKGNFPGRFSGRQFSNSRSEMNVSTLELGDSALYLCASSFSSGPSSYEQYFGPGTRLTVT.

The V call is TRBV19, the J call TRBJ1-6, with 10 bases that match TRBD1. The CDR3 consists of 16 residues. Germline CDR1 and CDR2: LNHDA and SQIVND (reference sequence). Trimming removed 6 bases from V and 7 bases from J; junction bases left unmatched: 9. CDR3: CASSKSRDRGNSPLHF. The CDR3 DNA follows: TGTGCCAGTAGCAAGAGCCGGGACAGGGGAAATTCACCCCTCCACTTT.

Concerning this clone: At one boundary the junction diverges from the germline segment, which might be a read error. The rearrangement uses TRBV9 and TRBJ2-3; 8 bases fit TRBD2. CDR3 size: 16 residues. In germline, CDR1 is SGDLS, CDR2 YYNGEE. The CDR3: CASSVGAGESTDTQYF. CDR3 coding DNA: TGTGCCAGCAGCGTAGGAGCGGGGGAGAGCACGGATACGCAGTATTTT.

The chain carries TRBV6-5 and TRBJ2-7; TRBD2 matches 12 bases. Germline trimming cut 6 bases from V and 4 bases from J; bases unmatched to any gene: 7. Germline-derived CDR1 and CDR2 are MNHEY and SVGAGI. This CDR3 contains 15 residues. The CDR3 here is CASRYGLAGNYEQYF. CDR3 sequence (DNA): TGTGCCAGCAGATATGGACTAGCGGGGAATTACGAGCAGTACTTC.

The chain has TRBV7-9 and TRBJ2-7, with 14 bases identical to TRBD2. The CDR3 is 15 residues long. The trim removed 4 bases at V and 6 bases at J, leaving 5 bases unmatched. Looked up from germline, CDR1 is SEHNR and CDR2 is FQNEAQ (reference sequence). The CDR3 sequence is CASSWTSGGSAEQYV. Here the CDR3 DNA reads TGTGCCAGCAGCTGGACTAGCGGGGGGTCTGCCGAGCAGTACGTC.

The chain joins TRBV7-2 to TRBJ1-2; TRBD1 is a possible D gene (5 bases). V was trimmed by 4 bases and J by 4 bases, leaving 13 bases between them. Germline V gives CDR1 SGHTA, CDR2 FQGNSA. CDR3 length: 14 residues. The CDR3: CASSSNYDSYGYTF. The CDR3 region has the DNA TGTGCCAGCAGCTCGAATTACGACAGCTATGGCTACACCTTC.

The J gene is TRBJ2-3, the V gene TRBV20-1, with 9 bases identical to TRBD1. In germline, CDR1 is DFQATT, CDR2 SNEGSKA (reference sequence). The CDR3 has 11 amino acids. The J segment lost 9 bases and the V segment lost 6 bases, leaving 4 bases of the junction unmatched. In DNA form, the CDR3 reads TGCAGTGCCCGACAGGGGGTGACGCAGTATTTT. It yields the protein CSARQGVTQYF.